This is a list of T cell receptor beta chains from one sample in a study of T cell responses to AZD1222 COVID-19 vaccine. TCRdb's copy holds only in-frame clones and misses some; the assay was immunoSEQ multiplex PCR. Seen here are about 90,000 clones, 88% observed once, and the top ten hold 10%. The source material was peripheral blood, sampled on day 0 of MenACWY control vaccination. The receptors derive from an adult in good health. CDR3s include the opening cysteine and the closing phenylalanine or tryptophan. The D gene is left open where the match is weak. Some rows have no size entry. The others give once, few or many, or a class for an expanded clone.

>TRBJ1-2|TRBD1|TRBV19|.
CASSMETGNYGYTF
TGTGCCAGTAGTATGGAGACAGGGAACTATGGCTACACCTTC
>TRBJ1-2|.|TRBV5-1|.
CASSLTTANYGYTF
TGCGCCAGCAGCTTGACGACAGCGAACTATGGCTACACCTTC
>TRBJ1-1|.|TRBV12-3/TRBV12-4|few
CASSWKGDTEAFF
TGTGCCAGCAGCTGGAAGGGGGACACTGAAGCTTTCTTT
>TRBJ1-3|.|TRBV3-1/TRBV3-2|.
CASSRSSSGNTIYF
TGTGCCAGCAGCCGGAGCAGCTCTGGAAACACCATATATTTT
>TRBJ2-7|.|TRBV29-1|.
CSAADGTPYEQYF
TGCAGCGCGGCGGACGGTACCCCCTACGAGCAGTACTTC
>TRBJ1-5|.|TRBV3-1/TRBV3-2|.
CASSQGRGGQPQHF
TGTGCCAGCAGCCAAGGAAGAGGGGGTCAGCCCCAGCATTTT
>TRBJ1-1|TRBD1|TRBV29-1|once
CSALTGVGTEAFF
TGCAGCGCCCTGACAGGGGTGGGCACTGAAGCTTTCTTT
>TRBJ2-3|TRBD2|TRBV7-2|many
CASSLVTGGDTDTQYF
TGTGCCAGCAGCTTAGTAACCGGGGGGGACACAGATACGCAGTATTTT
>TRBJ2-3|TRBD2|TRBV3-1/TRBV3-2|.
CASSQERLAGGSPQYF
TGTGCCAGCAGCCAAGAGCGACTAGCGGGGGGTAGCCCGCAGTATTTT
>TRBJ1-3|TRBD1|TRBV7-9|.
CASSPGDRYSGNTIYF
TGTGCCAGCAGCCCCGGGGACAGGTACTCTGGAAACACCATATATTTT
>TRBJ1-3|.|TRBV15|.
CATSSTRDSRGNTIYF
TGTGCCACCAGCAGCACCAGGGATAGTAGGGGAAACACCATATATTTT
>TRBJ1-5|.|TRBV9|.
CASSVDGRGGNQPQHF
TGTGCCAGCAGCGTAGACGGCAGGGGAGGTAATCAGCCCCAGCATTTT
>TRBJ1-1|.|TRBV6-1|.
CASSEVRIRDAEAFF
TGTGCCAGCAGTGAAGTAAGGATAAGGGACGCTGAAGCTTTCTTT
>TRBJ2-1|.|TRBV19|.
CASSRLNEQFF
TGTGCCAGTAGTAGACTCAATGAGCAGTTCTTC
>TRBJ1-1|.|TRBV4-2|.
CASRPGLVDTEAFF
TGTGCCAGCAGGCCAGGATTGGTGGACACTGAAGCTTTCTTT
>TRBJ1-5|.|TRBV28|.
CATSRDRGGQPQHF
TGTGCCACCTCCAGGGATCGGGGGGGTCAGCCCCAGCATTTT
>TRBJ1-5|TRBD1|TRBV29-1|.
CSVFLTGGGNQPQHF
TGCAGCGTTTTTTTAACAGGGGGCGGCAATCAGCCCCAGCATTTT
>TRBJ1-1|.|TRBV29-1|.
CSGSRGPEAFF
TGCAGCGGGTCCAGGGGCCCTGAAGCTTTCTTT
>TRBJ1-5|.|TRBV12-5|once
CASGLIRDQPQHF
TGTGCTAGTGGTTTGATCAGGGACCAGCCCCAGCATTTT
>TRBJ1-3|.|TRBV7-8|.
CASGGSRGTIYF
TGTGCCAGCGGAGGGAGCCGGGGCACCATATATTTT
>TRBJ1-2|.|TRBV6-1|.
CASSDGGGVGYTF
TGTGCCAGCAGTGATGGGGGAGGGGTAGGCTACACCTTC
>TRBJ1-5|.|TRBV4-3|.
CASSTGPTGNQPQHF
TGCGCCAGCTCTACAGGGCCCACGGGCAATCAGCCCCAGCATTTT
>TRBJ2-2|.|TRBV14|.
CASSQDPDTGELFF
TGTGCCAGCAGCCAAGATCCGGACACCGGGGAGCTGTTTTTT
>TRBJ1-3|.|TRBV28|.
CASNSGGLAGNTIYF
TGTGCCAGCAACTCAGGTGGGCTTGCTGGAAACACCATATATTTT
>TRBJ2-6|.|TRBV27|.
CASSPFGANSGANVLTF
TGTGCCAGCAGTCCCTTTGGGGCCAACTCTGGGGCCAACGTCCTGACTTTC